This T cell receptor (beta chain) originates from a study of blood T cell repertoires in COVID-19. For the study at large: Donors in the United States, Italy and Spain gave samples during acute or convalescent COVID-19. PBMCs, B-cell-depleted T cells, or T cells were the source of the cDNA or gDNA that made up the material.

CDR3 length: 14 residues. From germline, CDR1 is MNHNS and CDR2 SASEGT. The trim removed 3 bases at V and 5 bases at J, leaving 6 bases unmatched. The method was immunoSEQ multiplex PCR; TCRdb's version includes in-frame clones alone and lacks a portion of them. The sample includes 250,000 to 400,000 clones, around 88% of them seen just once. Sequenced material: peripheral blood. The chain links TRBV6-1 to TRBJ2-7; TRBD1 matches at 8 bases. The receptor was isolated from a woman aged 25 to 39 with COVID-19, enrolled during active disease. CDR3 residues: CASSDWTGPNEQYV. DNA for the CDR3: TGTGCCAGCAGTGATTGGACAGGGCCTAACGAGCAGTACGTC.